The 2 T cell receptor beta chains reported below all come from one sample, sequenced in a study of blood T cell repertoires in COVID-19. The method was immunoSEQ multiplex PCR; TCRdb's version includes in-frame clones alone and lacks a portion of them. Of fewer than 200,000 clones in the sample, around 85% are singletons; the top ten hold 3% to 3.5%. Sequencing was performed on peripheral blood. All receptors come from a human donor with acute or convalescent COVID-19. The donor label of this sample is uncertain.

V gene TRBV10-2 combines with J gene TRBJ1-2; D might be TRBD1 (6 bases). The ends were cut back, 4 bases at V and 6 bases at J, with 15 bases in the middle. The CDR3 runs to 14 residues. Germline values: CDR1 WSHSY, CDR2 SAAADI. The CDR3 here is CASSGRSRGNGYTF. CDR3 coding DNA: TGCGCCAGCAGTGGGCGCAGTAGGGGGAATGGCTACACCTTC.

The chain has TRBV24-1 and TRBJ2-1; a possible D gene is TRBD1 (5 bases). CDR1 is KGHDR, CDR2 SFDVKD, per germline. This CDR3 comprises 14 residues. Trimming took 5 bases from V and 6 from J, leaving 13 bases between them. In nucleotides, the CDR3 is TGTGCCACCAGTGGAAGGCAGGGTAGCAATGAGCAGTTCTTC. It codes for CATSGRQGSNEQFF.